This TCR beta chain was retrieved from a study of cytomegalovirus exposure and HLA in healthy donors. Across the study: Among the 370 or so donors who were genotyped, approximately 76% fell in the genetic ancestry cluster that is associated with self-reported Caucasian donors. Points from the study as a whole: Altogether, around 160 TCR beta chains were recorded as cytomegalovirus-associated. The majority of TCR sequences were rare, yet some public TCRs appeared in many donors.

Amplification used 60 Vbeta primers and 13 Jbeta primers. The protocol was immunoSEQ multiplex PCR, while the TCRdb copy is restricted to in-frame clones and leaves out a portion. The table includes 140,000 to 150,000 clones, under 90% detected once. Trimming took 4 bases from V and 4 from J, leaving 14 bases between them. Germline-derived CDR1 and CDR2 are SGHRS and YFSETQ. The CDR3 extends over 14 amino acids. A remark on this clone: Its specificity is not known.

Source material: PBMCs. V and J are TRBV5-1 and TRBJ2-5, with D perhaps matching TRBD2 (5 bases). The sequence derives from a middle-aged man in good health and CMV-seronegative. DNA for the CDR3: TGCGCCAGCAGCCCGGGGTCCGAGGGAGAGACCCAGTACTTC. This sequence encodes CASSPGSEGETQYF.